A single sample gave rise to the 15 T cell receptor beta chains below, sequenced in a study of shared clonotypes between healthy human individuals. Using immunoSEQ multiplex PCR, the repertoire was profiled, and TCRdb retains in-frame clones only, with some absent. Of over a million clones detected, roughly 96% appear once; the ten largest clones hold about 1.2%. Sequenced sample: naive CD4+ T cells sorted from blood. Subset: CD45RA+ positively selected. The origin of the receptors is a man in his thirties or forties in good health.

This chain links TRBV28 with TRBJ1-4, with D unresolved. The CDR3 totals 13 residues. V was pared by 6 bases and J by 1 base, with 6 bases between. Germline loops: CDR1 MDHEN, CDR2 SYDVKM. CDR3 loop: CASSWGTNEKLFF. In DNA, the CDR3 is TGTGCCAGCAGCTGGGGAACTAATGAAAAACTGTTTTTT.

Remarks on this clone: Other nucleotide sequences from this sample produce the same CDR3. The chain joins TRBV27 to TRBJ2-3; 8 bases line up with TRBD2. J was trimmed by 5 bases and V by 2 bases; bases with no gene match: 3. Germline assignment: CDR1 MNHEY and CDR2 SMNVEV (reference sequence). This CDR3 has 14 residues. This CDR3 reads CASSLGLAGDTQYF. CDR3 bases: TGTGCCAGCAGTTTAGGGCTAGCGGGAGATACGCAGTATTTT.

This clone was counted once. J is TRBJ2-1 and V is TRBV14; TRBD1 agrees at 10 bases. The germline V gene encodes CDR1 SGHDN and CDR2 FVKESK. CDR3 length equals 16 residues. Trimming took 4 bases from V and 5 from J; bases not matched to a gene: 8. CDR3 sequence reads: CASSRVRDRGHNEQFF. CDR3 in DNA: TGTGCCAGCAGCCGAGTCCGGGACAGGGGTCACAATGAGCAGTTCTTC.

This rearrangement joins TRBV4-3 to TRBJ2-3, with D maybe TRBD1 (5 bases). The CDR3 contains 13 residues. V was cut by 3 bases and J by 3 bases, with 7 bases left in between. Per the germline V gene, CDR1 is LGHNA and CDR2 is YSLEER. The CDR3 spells CASSQQGTDTQYF. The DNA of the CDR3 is TGCGCCAGCAGCCAGCAGGGAACAGATACGCAGTATTTT.

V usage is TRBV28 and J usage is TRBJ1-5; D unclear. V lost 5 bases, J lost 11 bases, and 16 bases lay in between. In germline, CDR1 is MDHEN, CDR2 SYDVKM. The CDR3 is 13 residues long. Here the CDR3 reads CASSDSPLPAQHF. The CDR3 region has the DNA TGTGCCAGCAGTGATAGTCCCCTCCCGGCCCAGCATTTT.

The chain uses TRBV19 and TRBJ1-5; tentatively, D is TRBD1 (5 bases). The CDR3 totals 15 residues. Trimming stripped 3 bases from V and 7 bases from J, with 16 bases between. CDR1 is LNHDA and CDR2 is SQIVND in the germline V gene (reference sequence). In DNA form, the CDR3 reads TGTGCCAGTAGTATGGGGACTAATGCGAGACAGCCCCAGCATTTT. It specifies CASSMGTNARQPQHF.

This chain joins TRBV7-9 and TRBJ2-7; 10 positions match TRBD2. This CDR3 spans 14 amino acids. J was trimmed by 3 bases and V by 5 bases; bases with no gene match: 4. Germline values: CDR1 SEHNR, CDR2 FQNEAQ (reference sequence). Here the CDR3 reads CASSELAGRYEQYF. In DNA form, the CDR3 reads TGTGCCAGCAGCGAACTAGCGGGACGCTACGAGCAGTACTTC.

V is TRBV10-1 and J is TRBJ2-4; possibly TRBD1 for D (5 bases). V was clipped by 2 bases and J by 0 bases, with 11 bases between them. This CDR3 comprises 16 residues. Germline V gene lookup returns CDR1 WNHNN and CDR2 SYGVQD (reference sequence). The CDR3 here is CASSEQGLGAKNIQYF. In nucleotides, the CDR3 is TGCGCCAGCAGTGAGCAGGGCTTAGGAGCCAAAAACATTCAGTACTTC.

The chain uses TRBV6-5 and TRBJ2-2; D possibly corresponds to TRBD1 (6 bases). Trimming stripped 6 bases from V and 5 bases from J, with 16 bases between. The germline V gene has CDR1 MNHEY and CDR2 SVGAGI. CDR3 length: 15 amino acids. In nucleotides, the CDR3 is TGTGCCAGCAGAGTTACAGGGATCGGGACCGGGGAGCTGTTTTTT. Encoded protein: CASRVTGIGTGELFF.

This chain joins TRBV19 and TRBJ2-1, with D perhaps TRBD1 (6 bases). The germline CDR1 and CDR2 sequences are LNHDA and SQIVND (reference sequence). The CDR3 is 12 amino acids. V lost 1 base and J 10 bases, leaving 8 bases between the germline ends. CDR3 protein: CASSIATGEQFF. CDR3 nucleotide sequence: TGTGCCAGTAGTATAGCCACAGGGGAGCAGTTCTTC.

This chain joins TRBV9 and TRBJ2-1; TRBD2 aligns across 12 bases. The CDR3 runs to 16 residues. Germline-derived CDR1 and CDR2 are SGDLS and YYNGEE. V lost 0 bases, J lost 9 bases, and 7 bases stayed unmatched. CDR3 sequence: CASSVVTSGRWSEQFF. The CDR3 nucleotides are TGTGCCAGCAGCGTAGTTACTAGCGGGAGGTGGAGTGAGCAGTTCTTC. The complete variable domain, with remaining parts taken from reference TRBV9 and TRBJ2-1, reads DSGVTQTPKHLITATGQRVTLRCSPRSGDLSVYWYQQSLDQGLQFLIQYYNGEERAKGNILERFSAQQFPDLHSELNLSSLELGDSALYFCASSVVTSGRWSEQFFGPGTRLTVL.

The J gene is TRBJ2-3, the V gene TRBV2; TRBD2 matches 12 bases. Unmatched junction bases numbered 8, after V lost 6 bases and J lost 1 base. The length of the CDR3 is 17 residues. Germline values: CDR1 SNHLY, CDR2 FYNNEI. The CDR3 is CASRVTSGSWGTDTQYF. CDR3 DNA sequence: TGTGCCAGCAGGGTGACTAGCGGGAGTTGGGGCACAGATACGCAGTATTTT.

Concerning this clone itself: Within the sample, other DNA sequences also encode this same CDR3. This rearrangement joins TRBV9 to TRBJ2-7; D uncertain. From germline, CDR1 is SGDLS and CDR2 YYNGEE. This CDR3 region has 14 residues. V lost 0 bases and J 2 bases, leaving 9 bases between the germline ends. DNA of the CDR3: TGTGCCAGCAGCGTAGCCGTGACTCCCTACGAGCAGTACTTC. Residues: CASSVAVTPYEQYF.

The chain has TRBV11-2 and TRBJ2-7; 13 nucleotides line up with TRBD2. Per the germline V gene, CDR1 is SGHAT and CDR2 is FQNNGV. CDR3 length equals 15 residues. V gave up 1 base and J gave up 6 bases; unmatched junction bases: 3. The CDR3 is CASSLVRLAGGEQYF. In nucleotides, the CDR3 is TGTGCCAGCAGCTTAGTCCGACTAGCGGGAGGCGAGCAGTACTTC.

DNA for the CDR3: TGTGCCAGCAGCTTGGGTCTACCCCCCGACGAGCAGTACTTC. Its translation: CASSLGLPPDEQYF. The rearrangement joins TRBV5-8 to TRBJ2-7, with unresolved D. Germline lookup yields CDR1 SGHTS and CDR2 YDEGEE. The CDR3 is 14 residues long. V lost 0 bases and J lost 5, with 12 bases in between.